This T cell receptor (beta chain) appears in the sequencing data of a study of blood T cell repertoires in COVID-19. Background on the study: Donors in the United States, Italy and Spain gave samples during acute or convalescent COVID-19.

V dropped 5 bases and J dropped 2 bases, with 13 bases sitting between them. This CDR3 has 14 residues. Germline CDR1 and CDR2: SEHNR and FQNEAQ (reference sequence). In the source study's methods: Scientists estimated how many nucleated cells there were by amplifying reference gene primers. The table came from immunoSEQ multiplex PCR; TCRdb's copy has only in-frame clones and leaves some out. V and J calls and clone size come straight from that table; D and trimming were deduced from the DNA. Of approximately 130,000 clones in the sample, about four fifths were seen once. This receptor was identified in a man aged 25 to 45 who had recovered from COVID-19. The chain couples TRBV7-9 to TRBJ2-7, with D possibly matching TRBD2 (6 bases). Sequencing input: PBMCs or T cells enriched from blood (not recorded which). The chain's CDR3 is CASSARDLPYEQYF. As DNA, the CDR3 is TGTGCCAGCAGCGCCCGGGACTTACCCTACGAGCAGTACTTC.